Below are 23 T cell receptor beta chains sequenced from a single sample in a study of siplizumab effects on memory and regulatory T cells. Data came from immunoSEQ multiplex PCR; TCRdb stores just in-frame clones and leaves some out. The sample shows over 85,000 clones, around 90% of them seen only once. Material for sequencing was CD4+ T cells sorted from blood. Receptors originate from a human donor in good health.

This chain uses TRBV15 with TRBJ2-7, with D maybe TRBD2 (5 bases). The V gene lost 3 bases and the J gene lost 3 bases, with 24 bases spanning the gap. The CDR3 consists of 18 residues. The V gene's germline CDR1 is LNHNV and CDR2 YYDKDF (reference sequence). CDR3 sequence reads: CATSSGRVGPHEGYEQYF. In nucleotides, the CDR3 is TGTGCCACCAGCAGCGGTCGGGTCGGACCACATGAGGGCTACGAGCAGTACTTC.

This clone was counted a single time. CDR3 DNA: TGTGCCAGCAGCTTTAGCCCAATGGGGATCCTCAATCAGCCCCAGCATTTT. Amino acids: CASSFSPMGILNQPQHF. The chain employs TRBV5-6 and TRBJ1-5; no reliable D call. CDR1 SGHDT and CDR2 YYEEEE come from the germline V gene. The CDR3 extends over 17 amino acids. Trimming left V 2 bases short and J 3 bases short, with 18 bases between.

CDR3 bases: TGTGCCAGCAGTCGGAGCCGGATACAGACATACGAGCAGTACTTC. Protein product: CASSRSRIQTYEQYF. The gene calls are TRBV6-5 and TRBJ2-7; D call uncertain. This CDR3 is 15 amino acids long. Germline assignment: CDR1 MNHEY and CDR2 SVGAGI. The V end was cut by 5 bases, the J end by 4 bases, with 18 bases between.

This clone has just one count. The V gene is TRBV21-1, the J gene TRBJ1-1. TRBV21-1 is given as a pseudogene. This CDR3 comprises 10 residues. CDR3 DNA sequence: TGTGCCAGCAGCCCCGGTGAAGCTTTCTTT. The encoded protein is CASSPGEAFF.

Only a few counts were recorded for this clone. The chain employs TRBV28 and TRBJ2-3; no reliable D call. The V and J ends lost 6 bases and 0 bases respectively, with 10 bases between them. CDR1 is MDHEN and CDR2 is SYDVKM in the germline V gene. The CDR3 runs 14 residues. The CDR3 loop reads CASRPGSSTDTQYF. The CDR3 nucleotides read TGTGCCAGCAGGCCGGGCAGCAGCACAGATACGCAGTATTTT.

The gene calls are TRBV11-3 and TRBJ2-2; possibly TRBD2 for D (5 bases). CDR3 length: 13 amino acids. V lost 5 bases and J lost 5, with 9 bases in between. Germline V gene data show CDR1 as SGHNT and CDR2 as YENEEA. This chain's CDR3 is CASSARVTGELFF. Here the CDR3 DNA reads TGTGCCAGCAGCGCGAGGGTAACCGGGGAGCTGTTTTTT.

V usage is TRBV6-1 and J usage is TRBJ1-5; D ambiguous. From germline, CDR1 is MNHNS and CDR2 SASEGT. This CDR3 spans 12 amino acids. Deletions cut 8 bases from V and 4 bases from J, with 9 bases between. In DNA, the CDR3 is TGTGCCAGCTGGGCGGGAAATCAGCCCCAGCATTTT. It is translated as CASWAGNQPQHF.

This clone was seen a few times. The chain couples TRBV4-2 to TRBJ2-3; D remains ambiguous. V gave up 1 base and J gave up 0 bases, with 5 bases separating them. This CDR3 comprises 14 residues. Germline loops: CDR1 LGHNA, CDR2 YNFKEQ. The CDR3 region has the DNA TGTGCCAGCAGCCAAGTGGCTAGCACAGATACGCAGTATTTT. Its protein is CASSQVASTDTQYF.

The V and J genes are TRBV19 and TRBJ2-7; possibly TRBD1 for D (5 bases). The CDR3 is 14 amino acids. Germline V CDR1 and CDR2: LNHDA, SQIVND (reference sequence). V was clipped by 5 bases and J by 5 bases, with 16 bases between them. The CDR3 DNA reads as TGTGCCAGTAGTCGAGGCAGGGCCTCGCACGAGCAGTACTTC. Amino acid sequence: CASSRGRASHEQYF.

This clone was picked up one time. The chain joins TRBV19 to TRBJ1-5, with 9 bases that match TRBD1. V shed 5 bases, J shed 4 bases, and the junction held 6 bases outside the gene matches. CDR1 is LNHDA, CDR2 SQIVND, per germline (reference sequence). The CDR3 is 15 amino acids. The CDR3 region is CASSEYGTGNQPQHF. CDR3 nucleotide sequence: TGTGCCAGTAGTGAATACGGGACAGGGAATCAGCCCCAGCATTTT.

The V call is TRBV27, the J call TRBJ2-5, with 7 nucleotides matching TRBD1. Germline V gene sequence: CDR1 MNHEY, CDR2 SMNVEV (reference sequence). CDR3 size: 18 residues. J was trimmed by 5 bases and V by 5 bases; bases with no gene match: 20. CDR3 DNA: TGTGCCAGCAGTGGACGGATAGACAGGGAAAGACTAAGCGAGACCCAGTACTTC. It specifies CASSGRIDRERLSETQYF.

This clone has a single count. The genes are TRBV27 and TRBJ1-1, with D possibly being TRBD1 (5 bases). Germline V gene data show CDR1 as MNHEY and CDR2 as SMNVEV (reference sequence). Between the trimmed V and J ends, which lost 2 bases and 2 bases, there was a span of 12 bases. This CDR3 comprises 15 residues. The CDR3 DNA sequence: TGTGCCAGCAGTTTAAGCCAGGGTATTAACACTGAAGCTTTCTTT. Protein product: CASSLSQGINTEAFF.

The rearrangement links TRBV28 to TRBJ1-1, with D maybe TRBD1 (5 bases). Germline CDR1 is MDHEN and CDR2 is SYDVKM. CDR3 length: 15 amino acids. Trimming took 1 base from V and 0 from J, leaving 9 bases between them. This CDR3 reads CASSLYSGMNTEAFF. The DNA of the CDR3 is TGTGCCAGCAGTTTATATTCAGGGATGAACACTGAAGCTTTCTTT.

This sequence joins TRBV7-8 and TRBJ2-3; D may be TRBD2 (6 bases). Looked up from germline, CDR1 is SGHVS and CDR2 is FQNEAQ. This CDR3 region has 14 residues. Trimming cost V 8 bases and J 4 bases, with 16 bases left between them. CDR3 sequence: CASRRIGGADTQYF. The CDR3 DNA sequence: TGTGCCAGCCGGCGAATTGGAGGGGCAGATACGCAGTATTTT. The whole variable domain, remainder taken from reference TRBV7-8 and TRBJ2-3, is GAGVSQSPRYKVAKRGQDVALRCDPISGHVSLFWYQQALGQGPEFLTYFQNEAQLDKSGLPSDRFFAERPEGSVSTLKIQRTQQEDSAVYLCASRRIGGADTQYFGPGTRLTVL.

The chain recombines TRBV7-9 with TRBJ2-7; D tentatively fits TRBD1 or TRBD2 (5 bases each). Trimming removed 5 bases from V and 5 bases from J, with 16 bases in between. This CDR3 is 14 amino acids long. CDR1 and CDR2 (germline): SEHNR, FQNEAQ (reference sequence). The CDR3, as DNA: TGTGCCAGCAGCCTTACCGGGACCACAGACGAGCAGTACTTC. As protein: CASSLTGTTDEQYF.

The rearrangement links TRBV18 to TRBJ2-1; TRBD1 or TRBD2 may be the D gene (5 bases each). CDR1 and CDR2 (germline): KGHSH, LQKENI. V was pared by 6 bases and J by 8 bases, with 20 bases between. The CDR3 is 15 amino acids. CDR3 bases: TGTGCCAGCTCGACGAACGGCGCGGTGGGGGATGAGCAGTTCTTC. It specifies CASSTNGAVGDEQFF.

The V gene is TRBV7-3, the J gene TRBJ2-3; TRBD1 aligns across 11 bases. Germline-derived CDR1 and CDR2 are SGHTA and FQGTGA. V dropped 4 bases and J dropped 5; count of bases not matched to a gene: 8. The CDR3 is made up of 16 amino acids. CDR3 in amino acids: CASSYQDRGLGDTQYF. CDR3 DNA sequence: TGTGCCAGCAGCTATCAGGACAGGGGGCTTGGAGATACGCAGTATTTT.

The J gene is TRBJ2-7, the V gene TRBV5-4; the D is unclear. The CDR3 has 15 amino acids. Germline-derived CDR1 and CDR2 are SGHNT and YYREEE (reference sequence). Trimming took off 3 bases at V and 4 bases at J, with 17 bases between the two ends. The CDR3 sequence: CASSSQTRAPYEQYF. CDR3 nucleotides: TGTGCCAGCAGCTCTCAAACCCGGGCTCCATACGAGCAGTACTTC. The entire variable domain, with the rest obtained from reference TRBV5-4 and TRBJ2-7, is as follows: ETGVTQSPTHLIKTRGQQVTLRCSSQSGHNTVSWYQQALGQGPQFIFQYYREEENGRGNFPPRFSGLQFPNYSSELNVNALELDDSALYLCASSSQTRAPYEQYFGPGTRLTVT.

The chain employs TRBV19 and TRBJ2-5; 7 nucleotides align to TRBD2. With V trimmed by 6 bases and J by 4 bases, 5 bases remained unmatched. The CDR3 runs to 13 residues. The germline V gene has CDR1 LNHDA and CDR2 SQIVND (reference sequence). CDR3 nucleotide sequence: TGTGCCAGTAGGAGCGGGAATGGAGAGACCCAGTACTTC. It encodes CASRSGNGETQYF.

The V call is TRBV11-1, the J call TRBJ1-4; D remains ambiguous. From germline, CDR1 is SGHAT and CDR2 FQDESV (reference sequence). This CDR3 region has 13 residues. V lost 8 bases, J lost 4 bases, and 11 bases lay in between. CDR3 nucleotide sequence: TGTGCCAGCGGTACAGAGCTTAATGAAAAACTGTTTTTT. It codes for CASGTELNEKLFF.

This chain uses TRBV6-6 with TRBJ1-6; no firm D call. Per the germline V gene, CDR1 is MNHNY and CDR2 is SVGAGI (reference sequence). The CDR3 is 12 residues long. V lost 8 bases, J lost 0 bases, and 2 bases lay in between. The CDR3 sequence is CASGSYNSPLHF. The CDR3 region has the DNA TGTGCCAGCGGCTCCTATAATTCACCCCTCCACTTT.

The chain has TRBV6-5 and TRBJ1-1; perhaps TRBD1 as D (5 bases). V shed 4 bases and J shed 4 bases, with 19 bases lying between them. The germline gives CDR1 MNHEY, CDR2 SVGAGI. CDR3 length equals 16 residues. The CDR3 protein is CASSSAVGGMATEAFF. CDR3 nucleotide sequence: TGTGCCAGCAGTTCGGCGGTTGGGGGAATGGCCACTGAAGCTTTCTTT.

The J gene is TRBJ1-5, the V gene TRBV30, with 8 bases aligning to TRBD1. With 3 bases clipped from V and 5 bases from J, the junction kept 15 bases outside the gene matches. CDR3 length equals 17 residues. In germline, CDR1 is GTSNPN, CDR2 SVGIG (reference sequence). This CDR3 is CAWSTGQIPRGHQPQHF. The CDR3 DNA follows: TGTGCCTGGAGCACCGGGCAGATTCCCAGGGGGCATCAGCCCCAGCATTTT.